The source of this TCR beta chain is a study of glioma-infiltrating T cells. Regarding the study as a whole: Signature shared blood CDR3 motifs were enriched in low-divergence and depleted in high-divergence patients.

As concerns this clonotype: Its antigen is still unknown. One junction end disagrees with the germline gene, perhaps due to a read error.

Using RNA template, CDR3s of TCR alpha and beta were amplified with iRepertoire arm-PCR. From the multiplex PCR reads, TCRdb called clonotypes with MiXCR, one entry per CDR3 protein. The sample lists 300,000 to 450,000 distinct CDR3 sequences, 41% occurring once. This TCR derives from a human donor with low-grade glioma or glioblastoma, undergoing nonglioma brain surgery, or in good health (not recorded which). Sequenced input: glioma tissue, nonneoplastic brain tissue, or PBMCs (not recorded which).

CDR3 bases: TGTGCCAGCAGTTTGAATAGGAGGTTTTCCGAAGCTCTCTTT. Translated, it gives CASSLNRRFSEALF. The chain uses TRBV27 and TRBJ1-1; no reliable D call. This CDR3 has 14 residues. Germline V CDR1 and CDR2: MNHEY, SMNVEV (reference sequence).